These 13 T cell receptor beta chains were all obtained from the same sample, sequenced in a study of radiotherapy plus CTLA-4 blockade in lung cancer. The table came from immunoSEQ multiplex PCR; TCRdb's copy has only in-frame clones and leaves some out. The sample includes some 60,000 clones, about 80% of them seen just once. Material: peripheral blood, obtained from a patient treated with radiotherapy plus ipilimumab. These receptors all stem from a human donor with non-small cell lung cancer who had a partial response to radiotherapy plus ipilimumab.

V and J are TRBV13 and TRBJ2-5; the match to TRBD1 covers 7 bases. The last part of the DNA fits TRBJ2-7 better; the J call may be wrong. This CDR3 region has 16 residues. From germline, CDR1 is PRHDT and CDR2 FYEKMQ (reference sequence). CDR3 amino acids: CASSLQPPTGVHEQYF. The CDR3, as DNA: TGTGCCAGCAGCTTACAACCCCCCACAGGGGTCCACGAGCAGTACTTC.

This clone occurred once. This rearrangement joins TRBV4-3 to TRBJ2-4; 9 nucleotides line up with TRBD2. The CDR3 runs 17 residues. J gave up 6 bases and V 0 bases, and 9 bases lay outside the gene matches. CDR1 LGHNA and CDR2 YSLEER come from the germline V gene. The CDR3 region has the DNA TGCGCCAGCAGCCAAGATTCGGGCGGGGGGGCTGTAAACATTCAGTACTTC. Encoded protein: CASSQDSGGGAVNIQYF.

This clone has only one observation. V is TRBV19 and J is TRBJ1-2; D may be TRBD1 (5 bases). The V gene's germline CDR1 is LNHDA and CDR2 SQIVND (reference sequence). CDR3 length equals 19 residues. Trimming stripped 0 bases from V and 5 bases from J, with 25 bases between. The CDR3 spells CASSIDPRGRQAGFYGYTF. The DNA of the CDR3 is TGTGCCAGTAGTATAGATCCGCGGGGCCGACAAGCGGGCTTTTATGGCTACACCTTC.

The V and J genes are TRBV9 and TRBJ2-4; 12 bases are shared with TRBD1. The V and J ends lost 4 bases and 7 bases, in that order; junction bases with no gene match: 6. The CDR3 is 15 residues long. Germline lookup yields CDR1 SGDLS and CDR2 YYNGEE. The CDR3 nucleotides are TGTGCCAGCAGCTCCGGGGACAGGGGGCATAACATTCAGTACTTC. This gives the protein CASSSGDRGHNIQYF.

The chain recombines TRBV6-4 with TRBJ2-1; 8 bases are shared with TRBD1. J gave up 3 bases and V 6 bases, and 10 bases lay outside the gene matches. There are 16 residues in the CDR3. Germline CDR1 and CDR2: MRHNA and SNTAGT. The CDR3 DNA reads TGTGCCAGCAGCCCCACCCCAGGGGGCAACTACAATGAGCAGTTCTTC. Protein product: CASSPTPGGNYNEQFF.

This rearrangement joins TRBV18 to TRBJ1-1; a weak D match, TRBD1 (5 bases). Trimming pared 3 bases from V and 1 base from J, leaving 9 bases between. The CDR3 length is 14 residues. Per the germline V gene, CDR1 is KGHSH and CDR2 is LQKENI. The CDR3 here is CASSPSGGNTEAFF. The CDR3 DNA is TGTGCCAGCTCACCCTCCGGGGGGAACACTGAAGCTTTCTTT.

The CDR3 region has the DNA TGTGCCAGCTCACCTGGGTCAGGGGAATCACCCCTCCACTTT. This codes for CASSPGSGESPLHF. This rearrangement joins TRBV18 to TRBJ1-6, with D possibly matching TRBD1 (6 bases). Between the trimmed V and J ends, which lost 3 bases and 10 bases, there was a span of 13 bases. This CDR3 is 14 amino acids long. Germline V gene sequence: CDR1 KGHSH, CDR2 LQKENI.

V usage is TRBV6-1 and J usage is TRBJ2-3; 10 bases align to TRBD2. Trimming removed 11 bases from V and 4 bases from J; junction bases left unmatched: 9. Germline V gene sequence: CDR1 MNHNS, CDR2 SASEGT. This CDR3 is 14 amino acids long. The CDR3 nucleotides read TGTGCCCTCACACGAGCGGGGGGGTCAGATACGCAGTATTTT. Translated, it gives CALTRAGGSDTQYF.

The chain joins TRBV29-1 to TRBJ2-7; 7 positions match TRBD1. Germline lookup yields CDR1 SQVTM and CDR2 ANQGSEA. V shed 1 base and J 4 bases; nucleotides not matched to a gene: 10. This CDR3 comprises 15 residues. CDR3 nucleotides: TGCAGCGTTGAAGCTGACAGGGCCCCTGGGTACGAGCAGTACTTC. Protein sequence: CSVEADRAPGYEQYF.

The rearrangement uses TRBV5-1 and TRBJ2-7, with D perhaps TRBD2 (5 bases). Germline CDR1 SGHRS, CDR2 YFSETQ. V lost 1 base, J lost 2 bases, and 7 bases lay in between. The CDR3 contains 13 residues. This CDR3 is CASSLTGTYEQYF. CDR3 nucleotide sequence: TGCGCCAGCAGCTTGACGGGGACCTACGAGCAGTACTTC. Filled out from reference TRBV5-1 and TRBJ2-7, the complete variable domain reads KAGVTQTPRYLIKTRGQQVTLSCSPISGHRSVSWYQQTPGQGLQFLFEYFSETQRNKGNFPGRFSGRQFSNSRSEMNVSTLELGDSALYLCASSLTGTYEQYFGPGTRLTVT.

The chain links TRBV18 to TRBJ2-3; TRBD1 is a possible D gene (5 bases). Trimming left V 5 bases short and J 0 bases short, with 12 bases between. Germline CDR1 and CDR2: KGHSH and LQKENI. The CDR3 totals 15 residues. Here the CDR3 reads CASSSTAESTDTQYF. CDR3 sequence (DNA): TGTGCCAGCTCATCGACAGCAGAAAGCACAGATACGCAGTATTTT.

The chain joins TRBV10-2 to TRBJ2-7, with D uncertain. V was trimmed by 6 bases and J by 6 bases, leaving 12 bases between them. The V gene's germline CDR1 is WSHSY and CDR2 SAAADI. The CDR3 length is 12 residues. CDR3 loop: CASRSAVGEQYF. DNA for the CDR3: TGCGCCAGCAGGTCGGCGGTGGGCGAGCAGTACTTC.

This clone has just a few counts. The chain is built from TRBV28 and TRBJ2-1; 12 nucleotides agree with TRBD2. Germline CDR1 is MDHEN and CDR2 is SYDVKM. J was trimmed by 8 bases and V by 2 bases; bases with no gene match: 4. This CDR3 is built from 15 residues. CDR3: CASSLTSGGSDEQFF. CDR3 nucleotides: TGTGCCAGCAGTTTAACTAGCGGGGGGTCAGATGAGCAGTTCTTC.